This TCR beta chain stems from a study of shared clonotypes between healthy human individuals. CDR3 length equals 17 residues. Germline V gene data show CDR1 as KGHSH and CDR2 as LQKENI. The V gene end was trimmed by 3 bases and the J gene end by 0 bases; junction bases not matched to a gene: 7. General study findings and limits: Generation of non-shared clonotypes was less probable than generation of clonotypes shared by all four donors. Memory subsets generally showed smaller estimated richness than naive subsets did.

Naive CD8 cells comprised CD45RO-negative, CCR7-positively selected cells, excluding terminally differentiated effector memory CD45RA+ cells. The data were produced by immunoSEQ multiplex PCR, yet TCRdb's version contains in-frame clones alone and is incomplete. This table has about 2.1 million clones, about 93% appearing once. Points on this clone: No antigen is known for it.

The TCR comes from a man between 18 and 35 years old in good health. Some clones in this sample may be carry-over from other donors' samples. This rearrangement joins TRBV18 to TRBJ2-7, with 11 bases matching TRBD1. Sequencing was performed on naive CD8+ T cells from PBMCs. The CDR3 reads CASSPISDRGLSYEQYF. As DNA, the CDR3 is TGTGCCAGCTCACCGATATCGGACAGGGGGCTCTCCTACGAGCAGTACTTC.